Below, 3 T cell receptor beta chains from the same sample are listed, as sequenced in a study of blood T cell repertoires in COVID-19. Clones were sequenced by immunoSEQ multiplex PCR, and TCRdb holds only the in-frame ones, with some missing. The sample contains fewer than 250,000 clones, around 80% of which appear only once. The sequencing sample was made of peripheral blood. The receptors were gathered from a woman older than 75 with acute or convalescent COVID-19.

The rearrangement joins TRBV29-1 to TRBJ2-1; TRBD2 aligns across 7 bases. There are 14 residues in the CDR3. Germline V gene data show CDR1 as SQVTM and CDR2 as ANQGSEA. The V and J ends lost 7 bases and 4 bases, in that order; junction bases with no gene match: 10. The CDR3 bases are TGCAGCGCGACGAAGGCTAGCGGATACAATGAGCAGTTCTTC. Its protein product is CSATKASGYNEQFF.

V is TRBV7-9 and J is TRBJ1-1; 7 positions agree with TRBD1. In germline, CDR1 is SEHNR, CDR2 FQNEAQ (reference sequence). V trimming: 4 bases; J trimming: 3 bases; junction bases outside the gene matches: 5. The CDR3 is 14 amino acids. DNA for the CDR3: TGTGCCAGCAGCTCCGAACAGGGGTACACTGAAGCTTTCTTT. Protein sequence: CASSSEQGYTEAFF.

The J gene is TRBJ1-5, the V gene TRBV18; TRBD1 is a possible D gene (6 bases). The germline V and J ends were trimmed by 2 bases and 4 bases, with 12 bases remaining between them. CDR3 length equals 15 residues. Looked up from germline, CDR1 is KGHSH and CDR2 is LQKENI. The chain's CDR3 is CASSPSGGDNQPQHF. Here the CDR3 DNA reads TGTGCCAGCTCACCATCGGGGGGCGATAATCAGCCCCAGCATTTT.